The entry below describes one T cell receptor (beta chain). The antigen remains undetermined. These data originate in a study of T cells in localized non-small cell lung cancer. General study findings and limits: Among blood samples, higher T cell density accompanied longer overall survival. Adjacent lung held a median roughly 60 of the top 100 tumor clones. Uninvolved adjacent lung had the highest recorded T cell clonality, with tumor below it.

Repertoires were generated with immunoSEQ multiplex PCR, while TCRdb's copy carries only in-frame clones and drops some. Among around 31,000 clones listed, 85% to 90% were seen once. The sequences come from peripheral blood, collected before any cancer treatment. This clonotype originated in a female donor aged 60 or older with stage I lung adenocarcinoma.

Here the CDR3 reads CASSPAGREYTEAFF. The CDR3 nucleotides are TGCGCCAGCAGCCCCGCCGGGAGGGAGTACACTGAAGCTTTCTTT. The V call is TRBV5-1, the J call TRBJ1-1, with no clear D. The CDR3 totals 15 residues. CDR1 SGHRS and CDR2 YFSETQ come from the germline V gene. V was pared by 4 bases and J by 3 bases, with 16 bases between.